The source of this T cell receptor (beta chain) is a study of cytomegalovirus exposure and HLA in healthy donors (dated by TCRdb to the late 2010s). Study-level background: A later analysis indicated that the roughly 130 validation repertoires were generated on the platform also employed for the approximately 670 repertoires of the first cohort. The study was designed to test whether signatures of past pathogen exposure could be identified by cataloging public T cell receptors. A separate validation cohort of 90 to 150 different subjects was used in addition to the roughly 720-subject first cohort. To predict cytomegalovirus infection status, the study brought together high-throughput TCR immunosequencing, statistical association of individual TCRs with disease status, and machine learning. Overall results and qualifications from the work: In a later analysis, TCRs clustered in the first cohort were found to also tend to co-occur in the approximately 110 validation repertoires, with approximately 93% of cluster scores above 0. While some public TCRs were present in many individuals, most TCR sequences turned up only very rarely across donors. It was suggested by the authors that the approach could potentially be generalized to other disease states and immunological phenotypes. All 120 or so repertoires were used to score co-occurrence in the validation cohort in a later analysis, because that analysis had no HLA typing for the cohort. A total of fewer than 200 TCR beta chains were listed by the study as associated with cytomegalovirus. In vitro tests confirmed that a few of the cytomegalovirus-associated TCR beta chains recognize cytomegalovirus antigens. Cytomegalovirus status was reported to be diagnosed by the classifier with high specificity and sensitivity in both the original and validation cohorts.

Libraries were constructed by the immunoSEQ multiplex PCR assay. From the authors' description of their analysis: A statistical classification framework was developed to diagnose cytomegalovirus status using the catalog of TCR beta chain sequences. The source is immuneACCESS, and TCRdb retained only in-frame sequences with V and J called. Part of the clones is not carried over; for the studies checked, unresolved V genes explain less than half of this, and the remainder is unexplained. That table is the source of V, J and clone size, and D and trimming were worked out from the DNA. In all, the sample holds some 170,000 clones, and around 85% of those were seen once. Clones ranked in the top ten supply around 2.5% of the sample. Separate from the approximately 670-subject first cohort, the validation cohort of over 90 subjects was the group to which the donors belonged. Cut back by 4 bases and 3 bases, the V and J ends lie 13 bases apart. According to the germline V gene, CDR1 reads SGHDT and CDR2 reads YYEEEE. CDR3 length: 14 amino acids, cysteine to phenylalanine. CDR3 DNA is the only sequence kept; it has 42 bases, read in frame from the first base.

As regards this clone: Its recognized antigen is unknown. Base qualities are not at hand, and no much larger clone is one base apart.

The sequenced sample was PBMCs. The rearranged segments are TRBV5-6 and TRBJ1-1, with a weak D call of TRBD1 (6 bases match). This TCR was sampled from a man aged 25 to 45 in good health and CMV-seropositive. The CDR3 region has the sequence CASSRRQADTEAFF. The bases are TGTGCCAGCAGCCGCCGACAGGCTGACACTGAAGCTTTCTTT.